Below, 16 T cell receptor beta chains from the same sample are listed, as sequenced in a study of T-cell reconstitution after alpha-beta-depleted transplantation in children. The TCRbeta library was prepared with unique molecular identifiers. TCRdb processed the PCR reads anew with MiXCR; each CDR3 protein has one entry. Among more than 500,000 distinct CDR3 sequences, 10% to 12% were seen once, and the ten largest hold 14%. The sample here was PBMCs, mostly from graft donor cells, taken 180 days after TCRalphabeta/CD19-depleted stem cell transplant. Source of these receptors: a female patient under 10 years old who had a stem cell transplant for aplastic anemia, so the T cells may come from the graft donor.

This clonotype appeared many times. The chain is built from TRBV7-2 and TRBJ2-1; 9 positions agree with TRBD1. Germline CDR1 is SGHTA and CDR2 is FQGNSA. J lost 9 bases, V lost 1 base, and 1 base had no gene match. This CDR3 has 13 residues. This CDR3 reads CASSLGQGGEQFF. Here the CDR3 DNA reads TGTGCCAGCAGCTTAGGACAGGGGGGTGAGCAGTTCTTC.

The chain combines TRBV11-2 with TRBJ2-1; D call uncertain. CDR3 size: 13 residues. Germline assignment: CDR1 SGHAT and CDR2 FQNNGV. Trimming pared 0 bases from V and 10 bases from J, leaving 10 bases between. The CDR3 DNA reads TGTGCCAGCAGCTTAGAAGACCTCAGGGAGCAGTTCTTC. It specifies CASSLEDLREQFF. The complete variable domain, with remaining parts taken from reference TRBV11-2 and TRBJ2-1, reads EAGVAQSPRYKIIEKRQSVAFWCNPISGHATLYWYQQILGQGPKLLIQFQNNGVVDDSQLPKDRFSAERLKGVDSTLKIQPAKLEDSAVYLCASSLEDLREQFFGPGTRLTVL.

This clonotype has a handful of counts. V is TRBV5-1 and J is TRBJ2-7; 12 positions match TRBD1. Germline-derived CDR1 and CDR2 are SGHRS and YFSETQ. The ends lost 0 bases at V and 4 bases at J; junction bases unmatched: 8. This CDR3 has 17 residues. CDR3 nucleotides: TGCGCCAGCAGCTTGGCCCCGGGACAGGGGGCGCAGTACGAGCAGTACGTC. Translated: CASSLAPGQGAQYEQYV.

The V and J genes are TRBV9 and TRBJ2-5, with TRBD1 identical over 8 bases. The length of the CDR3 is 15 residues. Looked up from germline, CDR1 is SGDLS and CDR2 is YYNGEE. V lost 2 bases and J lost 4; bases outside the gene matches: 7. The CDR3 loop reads CASSVGLQGGETQYF. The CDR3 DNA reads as TGTGCCAGCAGCGTTGGACTACAGGGGGGAGAGACCCAGTACTTC.

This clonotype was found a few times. The CDR3: CASSPQGWDEQYF. In nucleotides, the CDR3 is TGTGCCAGCAGTCCACAGGGTTGGGACGAGCAGTACTTC. The chain has TRBV12-3 or TRBV12-4 and TRBJ2-7, with D maybe TRBD1 (6 bases). V lost 5 bases to trimming and J lost 5 bases, with 13 bases between them. The CDR3 loop spans 13 amino acids.

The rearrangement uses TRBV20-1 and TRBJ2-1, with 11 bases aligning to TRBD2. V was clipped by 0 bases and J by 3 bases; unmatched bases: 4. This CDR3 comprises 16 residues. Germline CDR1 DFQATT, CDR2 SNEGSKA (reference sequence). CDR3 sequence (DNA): TGCAGTGCTAGAGAAGGGACTAGCGGTTTCTACAATGAGCAGTTCTTC. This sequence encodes CSAREGTSGFYNEQFF.

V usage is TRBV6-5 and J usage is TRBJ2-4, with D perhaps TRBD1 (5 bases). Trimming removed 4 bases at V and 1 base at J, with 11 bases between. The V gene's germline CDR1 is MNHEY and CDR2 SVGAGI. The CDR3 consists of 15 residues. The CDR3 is CASSLTQGAKNIQYF. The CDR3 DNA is TGTGCCAGCAGTTTAACTCAGGGTGCCAAAAACATTCAGTACTTC.

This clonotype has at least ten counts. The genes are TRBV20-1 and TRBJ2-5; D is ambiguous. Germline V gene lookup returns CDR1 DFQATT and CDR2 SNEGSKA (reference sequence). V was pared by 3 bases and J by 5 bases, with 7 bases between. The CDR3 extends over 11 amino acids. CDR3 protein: CSASGVETQYF. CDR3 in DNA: TGCAGTGCTAGCGGCGTCGAGACCCAGTACTTC.

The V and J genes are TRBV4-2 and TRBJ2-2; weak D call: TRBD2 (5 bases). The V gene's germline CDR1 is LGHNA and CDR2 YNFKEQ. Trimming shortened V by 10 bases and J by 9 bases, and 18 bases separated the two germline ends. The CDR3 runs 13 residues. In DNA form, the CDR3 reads TGTGCCATGAGCCACCGCGGGTCGCGGGAGCTGTTTTTT. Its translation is CAMSHRGSRELFF.

As DNA, the CDR3 is TGCAGTGCGCGGCCTTTGGGACTAGCGGACTACTACAATGAGCAGTTCTTC. Its translation: CSARPLGLADYYNEQFF. The rearrangement joins TRBV20-1 to TRBJ2-1, with 11 bases that match TRBD2. The CDR3 extends over 17 amino acids. CDR1 is DFQATT and CDR2 is SNEGSKA in the germline V gene (reference sequence). Trimming at V came to 6 bases and at J to 3 bases, leaving 13 bases not matched to a gene.

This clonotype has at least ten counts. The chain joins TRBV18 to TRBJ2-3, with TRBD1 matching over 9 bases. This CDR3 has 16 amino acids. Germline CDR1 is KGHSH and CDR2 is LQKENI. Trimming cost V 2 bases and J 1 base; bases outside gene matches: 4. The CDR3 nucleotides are TGTGCCAGCTCACCATTACAGGGGGCTGGCACAGATACGCAGTATTTT. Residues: CASSPLQGAGTDTQYF.

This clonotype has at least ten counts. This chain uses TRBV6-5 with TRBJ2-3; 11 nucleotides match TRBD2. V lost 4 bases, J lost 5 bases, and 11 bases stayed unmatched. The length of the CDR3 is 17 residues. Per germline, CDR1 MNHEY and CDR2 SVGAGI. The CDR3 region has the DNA TGTGCCAGCAGTTTTCTACCACTAGCGGGAGTGAAAGATACGCAGTATTTT. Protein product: CASSFLPLAGVKDTQYF.

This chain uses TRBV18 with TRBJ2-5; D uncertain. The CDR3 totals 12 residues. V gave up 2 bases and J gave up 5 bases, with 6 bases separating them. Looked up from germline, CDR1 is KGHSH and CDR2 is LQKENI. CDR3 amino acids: CASSPSTETQYF. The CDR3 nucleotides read TGTGCCAGCTCACCAAGTACGGAGACCCAGTACTTC.

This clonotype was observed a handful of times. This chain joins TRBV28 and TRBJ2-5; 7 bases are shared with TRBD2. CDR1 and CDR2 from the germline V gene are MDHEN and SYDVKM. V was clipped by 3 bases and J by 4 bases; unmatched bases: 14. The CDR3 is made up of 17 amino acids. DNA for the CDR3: TGTGCCAGCAGTTTCCCCAGTGCGGGATGGGGGGGAGAGACCCAGTACTTC. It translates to CASSFPSAGWGGETQYF.

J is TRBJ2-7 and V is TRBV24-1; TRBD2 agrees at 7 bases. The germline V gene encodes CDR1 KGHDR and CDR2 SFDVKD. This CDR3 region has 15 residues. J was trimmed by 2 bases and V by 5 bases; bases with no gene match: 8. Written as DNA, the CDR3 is TGTGCCACCAGTGGGACGGGAGGTCCTCCCTACGAGCAGTACTTC. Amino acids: CATSGTGGPPYEQYF.

The CDR3 spells CSAREYRDRLGEQYF. The DNA for the CDR3 is TGCAGTGCTAGAGAATATCGGGACAGGCTAGGGGAGCAGTACTTC. V gene TRBV20-1 combines with J gene TRBJ2-7, with 8 bases matching TRBD1. The length of the CDR3 is 15 residues. The ends lost 0 bases at V and 7 bases at J; junction bases unmatched: 11. Germline V gene lookup returns CDR1 DFQATT and CDR2 SNEGSKA (reference sequence).